The 29 T cell receptor beta chains below come from one sample, sequenced in a study of PD-1 blockade in classical Hodgkin lymphoma (dated by TCRdb to 2018 to 2021). Libraries were constructed by the immunoSEQ multiplex PCR assay. TCRdb's version of the immuneACCESS table is confined to in-frame rearrangements and falls short of the full clone set. An unresolved V gene accounts for under half of the shortfall where checked; the remainder is of unknown origin. Recorded for this sample are about 89,000 clones; approximately 90% of them occurred a single time. The ten largest clones represent under 3% of the sample. Per the publication, the time point label means: cycle 4 day 1 (C4D1), after five to seven weeks of nivolumab. Every trial patient had relapsed following autologous stem cell transplantation, and prior brentuximab vedotin exposure was what differed among cohorts A, B and C. The sample was peripheral blood mononuclear cells (PBMCs), taken before the fourth cycle of nivolumab. The receptor source for this set is a human donor with classical Hodgkin lymphoma.

The gene calls are TRBV7-2 and TRBJ2-1, with D possibly TRBD2 on 6 matching bases. From germline, CDR1 is SGHTA and CDR2 FQGNSA. This CDR3 contains 15 residues. Trimming removed 1 base from V and 1 base from J, with 8 bases in between. CDR3 residues: CASSLEGRSYNEQFF. CDR3 sequence (DNA): TGTGCCAGCAGCTTAGAGGGGAGGTCCTACAATGAGCAGTTCTTC.

The table lists this clone with a few counts. The V gene is TRBV5-4, the J gene TRBJ1-3, with TRBD1 identical over 7 bases. Per germline, CDR1 SGHNT and CDR2 YYREEE (reference sequence). The V and J ends lost 1 base and 1 base, in that order; junction bases with no gene match: 5. The CDR3 runs to 16 residues. CDR3 amino acids: CASSLYRGTSGNTIYF. The CDR3 DNA follows: TGTGCCAGCAGCTTGTACAGGGGCACGTCTGGAAACACCATATATTTT.

This clone was found once. The genes are TRBV4-3 and TRBJ2-4; 9 bases fit TRBD1. The CDR3 sequence is 18 residues long. The J segment lost 0 bases and the V segment lost 4 bases, leaving 10 bases of the junction unmatched. The V gene's germline CDR1 is LGHNA and CDR2 YSLEER. This CDR3 reads CASSRRTGDRIAKNIQYF. The CDR3 DNA sequence: TGCGCCAGCAGCCGTCGGACAGGGGATCGTATAGCCAAAAACATTCAGTACTTC.

The chain couples TRBV28 to TRBJ2-7; 9 bases align to TRBD1. V shed 8 bases and J 3 bases; nucleotides not matched to a gene: 11. The germline V gene encodes CDR1 MDHEN and CDR2 SYDVKM. This CDR3 is 15 amino acids long. CDR3 region: CASSLMGTGNYEQYF. The CDR3 nucleotides read TGTGCCAGCTCCTTGATGGGGACAGGGAACTACGAGCAGTACTTC.

This chain links TRBV9 with TRBJ2-3; D is possibly TRBD1 (6 bases). Germline V gives CDR1 SGDLS, CDR2 YYNGEE. V dropped 7 bases and J dropped 1 base, with 22 bases sitting between them. CDR3 size: 17 residues. CDR3 amino acids: CASEVGTGLYGTDTQYF. The CDR3 region has the DNA TGTGCCAGCGAGGTGGGTACAGGGCTATATGGCACAGATACGCAGTATTTT.

The rearrangement links TRBV5-1 to TRBJ2-7, with 7 bases identical to TRBD1. The germline CDR1 and CDR2 sequences are SGHRS and YFSETQ. The J segment lost 5 bases and the V segment lost 4 bases, leaving 9 bases of the junction unmatched. This CDR3 spans 14 amino acids. Here the CDR3 DNA reads TGCGCCAGCAGCGTGGACACAGGGGTCGACGAGCAGTACTTC. Translated: CASSVDTGVDEQYF.

V is TRBV5-5 and J is TRBJ2-2; tentatively, D is TRBD1 (5 bases). The V end lost 2 bases, the J end lost 3 bases, and 11 bases lay between the germline ends. Germline V gene lookup returns CDR1 SGHKS and CDR2 YYEKEE (reference sequence). This CDR3 comprises 15 residues. CDR3 nucleotide sequence: TGTGCCAGCAGCTTTCAGGGTACGGACACCGGGGAGCTGTTTTTT. Protein product: CASSFQGTDTGELFF.

This clone appeared a single time. The chain is built from TRBV2 and TRBJ2-3; 10 bases map to TRBD2. There are 16 residues in the CDR3. Losses at the gene ends were 6 bases for V and 0 bases for J; bases not matched to a gene: 6. The V gene's germline CDR1 is SNHLY and CDR2 FYNNEI. The CDR3 loop reads CASRKLAGSSTDTQYF. CDR3 in DNA: TGTGCCAGCAGGAAACTAGCGGGGTCTAGCACAGATACGCAGTATTTT.

The chain recombines TRBV28 with TRBJ2-1, with D possibly being TRBD2 (6 bases). This CDR3 has 16 amino acids. CDR1 MDHEN and CDR2 SYDVKM come from the germline V gene. The ends were cut back, 7 bases at V and 0 bases at J, with 16 bases in the middle. The CDR3 DNA is TGTGCCAGCACTGTCTTTGCGGGGAGCTCCTACAATGAGCAGTTCTTC. This codes for CASTVFAGSSYNEQFF.

The genes are TRBV19 and TRBJ2-6; possible D gene TRBD1, 6 bases. The V end was cut by 3 bases, the J end by 2 bases, with 14 bases between. The CDR3 runs 17 residues. The germline CDR1 and CDR2 sequences are LNHDA and SQIVND (reference sequence). DNA for the CDR3: TGTGCCAGTAGTATTGGCCCCTACAGGGCTGGGGCCAACGTCCTGACTTTC. This translates into CASSIGPYRAGANVLTF.

The chain employs TRBV7-2 and TRBJ2-3; the match to TRBD2 covers 11 bases. Germline-derived CDR1 and CDR2 are SGHTA and FQGNSA. This CDR3 spans 16 amino acids. Losses at the gene ends were 3 bases for V and 2 bases for J; bases not matched to a gene: 4. CDR3 sequence reads: CASSLISGGATDTQYF. The DNA for the CDR3 is TGTGCCAGCAGCTTGATTAGCGGGGGGGCCACAGATACGCAGTATTTT.

This clone was seen just once. This chain joins TRBV7-9 and TRBJ2-7; 8 nucleotides agree with TRBD2. This CDR3 comprises 17 residues. The germline V gene encodes CDR1 SEHNR and CDR2 FQNEAQ (reference sequence). V lost 5 bases and J lost 0; bases outside the gene matches: 12. CDR3 in DNA: TGTGCCAGCAGCCTTCCGGGCGGGGGGCGAAGCTCCTACGAGCAGTACTTC. Translating gives CASSLPGGGRSSYEQYF. Supplemented by reference TRBV7-9 and TRBJ2-7, the full variable domain reads DTGVSQNPRHKITKRGQNVTFRCDPISEHNRLYWYRQTLGQGPEFLTYFQNEAQLEKSRLLSDRFSAERPKGSFSTLEIQRTEQGDSAMYLCASSLPGGGRSSYEQYFGPGTRLTVT.

This clone was counted a few times. The V gene is TRBV7-2, the J gene TRBJ2-7, with 7 bases aligning to TRBD2. CDR1 SGHTA and CDR2 FQGNSA come from the germline V gene. There are 14 residues in the CDR3. V lost 0 bases to trimming and J lost 1 base; unmatched junction nucleotides: 0. The CDR3 loop reads CASSLALASYEQYF. The CDR3, as DNA: TGTGCCAGCAGCTTAGCACTAGCGTCCTACGAGCAGTACTTC.

The chain employs TRBV4-2 and TRBJ1-2; D perhaps matches TRBD1 (6 bases). Germline V lookup: CDR1 LGHNA, CDR2 YNFKEQ. Trimming left V 0 bases short and J 2 bases short, with 10 bases between. The CDR3 has 15 amino acids. The CDR3 bases are TGTGCCAGCAGCCAAGAGAAAGGGGGGAACTATGGCTACACCTTC. This encodes CASSQEKGGNYGYTF.

This clone was counted only a few times. This chain joins TRBV7-2 and TRBJ1-6, with D unresolved. The CDR3 extends over 12 amino acids. The V gene's germline CDR1 is SGHTA and CDR2 FQGNSA. Trimming stripped 1 base from V and 9 bases from J, with 4 bases between. In DNA form, the CDR3 reads TGTGCCAGCAGCTTAGGTGTTTCACCCCTCCACTTT. This sequence encodes CASSLGVSPLHF.

The chain combines TRBV14 with TRBJ2-2, with D hard to call. V lost 4 bases, J lost 6 bases, and 9 bases lay in between. Germline V gene sequence: CDR1 SGHDN, CDR2 FVKESK. The CDR3 is made up of 13 amino acids. As DNA, the CDR3 is TGTGCCAGCAGCCGAGAAGTAGCCGGGGAGCTGTTTTTT. Protein sequence: CASSREVAGELFF.

This clone was seen just once. The chain joins TRBV6-5 to TRBJ2-3; D remains unclear. The germline V gene encodes CDR1 MNHEY and CDR2 SVGAGI. The V end lost 2 bases, the J end lost 2 bases, and 14 bases lay between the germline ends. CDR3 size: 16 residues. The CDR3 spells CASSYVGYGATDTQYF. The DNA of the CDR3 is TGTGCCAGCAGTTACGTCGGCTACGGAGCCACAGATACGCAGTATTTT.

The CDR3 DNA reads TGTGCCAGCAGTTTTTCCCGGGGAAACAACTATGGCTACACCTTC. Its translation: CASSFSRGNNYGYTF. The rearrangement links TRBV27 to TRBJ1-2; D gene uncertain. CDR3 length equals 15 residues. The germline V gene has CDR1 MNHEY and CDR2 SMNVEV (reference sequence). V lost 3 bases and J 2 bases, leaving 13 bases between the germline ends.

This rearrangement joins TRBV4-1 to TRBJ1-2; 7 bases are shared with TRBD1. This CDR3 region has 14 residues. V shed 0 bases and J 5 bases; nucleotides not matched to a gene: 3. Germline V lookup: CDR1 MGHRA, CDR2 YSYEKL. As DNA, the CDR3 is TGCGCCAGCAGCCAAGATAACAGGGGTTATGGCTACACCTTC. Protein product: CASSQDNRGYGYTF.

The chain employs TRBV5-1 and TRBJ2-7, with D hard to call. CDR3 length equals 13 residues. V lost 7 bases and J lost 3, with 14 bases in between. Germline CDR1 SGHRS, CDR2 YFSETQ. The CDR3, as DNA: TGCGCCAGCCGTTCCGAGTTTGGCTACGAGCAGTACTTC. Its translation: CASRSEFGYEQYF.

V is TRBV5-1 and J is TRBJ1-1, with D perhaps TRBD1 (5 bases). The CDR3 covers 15 residues. V was clipped by 0 bases and J by 3 bases, with 12 bases between them. From germline, CDR1 is SGHRS and CDR2 YFSETQ. The CDR3 is CASSLDPGGYTEAFF. CDR3 nucleotide sequence: TGCGCCAGCAGCTTGGACCCTGGGGGATACACTGAAGCTTTCTTT.

The DNA of the CDR3 is TGTGCCAGCAGCCATGGACGAGCCACAGATACGCAGTATTTT. Translating gives CASSHGRATDTQYF. The chain recombines TRBV7-2 with TRBJ2-3; no definite D call. The V end lost 5 bases, the J end lost 2 bases, and 11 bases lay between the germline ends. The CDR3 consists of 14 residues. CDR1 and CDR2 from the germline V gene are SGHTA and FQGNSA.

This chain joins TRBV5-6 and TRBJ1-5; D unclear. Per germline, CDR1 SGHDT and CDR2 YYEEEE. The CDR3 has 14 residues. V was shortened by 2 bases and J by 5 bases, with 11 bases between the two germline ends. The CDR3 loop is CASSFMSGDQPQHF. As DNA, the CDR3 is TGTGCCAGCAGCTTTATGTCCGGAGATCAGCCCCAGCATTTT.

V gene TRBV6-1 combines with J gene TRBJ2-7; weak D call: TRBD1 (6 bases). CDR3 length: 15 amino acids. Trimming took 1 base from V and 0 from J, leaving 10 bases between them. Germline-derived CDR1 and CDR2 are MNHNS and SASEGT. CDR3 bases: TGTGCCAGCAGTGAAGATGTAGGGGGCTCCTACGAGCAGTACTTC. Its translation is CASSEDVGGSYEQYF.

V is TRBV11-2 and J is TRBJ1-2; tentative D call: TRBD1 (5 bases). Per germline, CDR1 SGHAT and CDR2 FQNNGV. The CDR3 spans 16 residues. V lost 1 base and J 4 bases, leaving 16 bases between the germline ends. The CDR3 spells CASSLALSGGVYGYTF. CDR3 nucleotide sequence: TGTGCCAGCAGCTTAGCGCTAAGTGGAGGGGTCTATGGCTACACCTTC.

In its sample, this clone was seen once. The J gene is TRBJ2-6, the V gene TRBV6-1, with D perhaps TRBD1 (5 bases). The CDR3 covers 15 residues. Germline CDR1 is MNHNS and CDR2 is SASEGT. V was pared by 3 bases and J by 2 bases, with 8 bases between. Written as DNA, the CDR3 is TGTGCCAGCAGTGACAACAGGCCTGGGGCCAACGTCCTGACTTTC. Protein sequence: CASSDNRPGANVLTF.

The chain combines TRBV19 with TRBJ1-1; 9 bases line up with TRBD1. With 10 bases clipped from V and 7 bases from J, the junction kept 16 bases outside the gene matches. The CDR3 has 15 amino acids. Germline V CDR1 and CDR2: LNHDA, SQIVND (reference sequence). CDR3 DNA sequence: TGTGCCACCTCAATTCCACAGGGGGCGACGGGTGAAGCTTTCTTT. It encodes CATSIPQGATGEAFF.

This clone was counted once. This chain links TRBV29-1 with TRBJ2-7, with 13 positions matching TRBD2. The CDR3 extends over 14 amino acids. The germline V gene encodes CDR1 SQVTM and CDR2 ANQGSEA. The trim removed 3 bases at V and 3 bases at J, leaving 2 bases unmatched. The CDR3 spells CSVDGLAGDYEQYF. DNA for the CDR3: TGCAGCGTTGACGGACTAGCGGGAGACTACGAGCAGTACTTC.

This clone appeared once. The chain links TRBV4-3 to TRBJ2-3; 8 bases fit TRBD1. With 4 bases clipped from V and 2 bases from J, the junction kept 8 bases outside the gene matches. This CDR3 spans 16 amino acids. The germline V gene encodes CDR1 LGHNA and CDR2 YSLEER. The CDR3 reads CASSPHDRGNTDTQYF. The CDR3 DNA reads as TGCGCCAGCAGCCCACATGACAGGGGAAACACAGATACGCAGTATTTT.